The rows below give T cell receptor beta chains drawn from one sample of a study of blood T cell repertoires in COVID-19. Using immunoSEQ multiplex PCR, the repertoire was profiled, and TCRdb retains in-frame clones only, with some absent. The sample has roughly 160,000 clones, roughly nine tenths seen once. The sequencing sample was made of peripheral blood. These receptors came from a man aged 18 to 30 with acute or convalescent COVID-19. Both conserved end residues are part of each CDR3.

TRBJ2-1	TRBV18	CASSPVGQRGNNEQFF
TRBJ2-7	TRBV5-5	CASSFPGASSYEQYF
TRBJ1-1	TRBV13	CASSFFQANTEAFF
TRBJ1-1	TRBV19	CASSEWTGPNTEAFF
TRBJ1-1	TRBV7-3	CASSPGTDRTEAFF
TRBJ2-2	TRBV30	CAWSVYTGGTGELFF
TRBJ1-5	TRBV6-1	CASSDSQINQPQHF
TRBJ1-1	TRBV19	CASSRVRTGANTEAFF
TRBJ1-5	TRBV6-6	CASTNWLTDQPQHF
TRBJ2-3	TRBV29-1	CSVEDLDRGFTDTQYF
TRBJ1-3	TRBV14	CASSRRLGGDTIYF
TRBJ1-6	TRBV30	CAWSGGTGDRSYNSPLHF
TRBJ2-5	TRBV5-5	CASSLDRGVRTQYF
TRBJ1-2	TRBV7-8	CASSFTWTGVKYGYTF
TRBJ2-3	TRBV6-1	CASSERRGLAGASTDTQYF
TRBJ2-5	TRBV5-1	CASSPDSSEETQYF
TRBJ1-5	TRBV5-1	CASSFPHHSNQPQHF
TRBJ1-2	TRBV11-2	CASSLESGVGYTF
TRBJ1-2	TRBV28	CASSSGRVYGYTF
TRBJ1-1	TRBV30	CAWSVGQGATEAFF
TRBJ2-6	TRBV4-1	CASSQKSQGDGPGANVLTF
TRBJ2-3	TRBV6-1	CASSDRDTHTDTQYF
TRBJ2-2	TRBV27	CASSFAVVGELFF
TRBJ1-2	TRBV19	CATGTGGDYGYTF
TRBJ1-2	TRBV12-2	CASPPGEGINPYYGYTF
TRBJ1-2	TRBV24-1	CATSDFNGEVQGYTF
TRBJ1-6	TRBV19	CASSSTGGRSPLHF
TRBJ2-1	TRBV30	CAWSAMASGYNEQFF
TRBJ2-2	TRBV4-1	CASSPRDLGFTGELFF
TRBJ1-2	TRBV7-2	CASSLGTAYGYTF
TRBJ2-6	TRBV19	CASSAPRDSGANVLTF
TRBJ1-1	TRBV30	CAWSSRVENTEAFF
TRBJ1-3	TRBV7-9	CASSLSGSFKQGTGNTIYF
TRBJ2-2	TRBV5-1	CASSFGQDHRTGELFF
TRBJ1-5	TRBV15	CATSRGSGTGGASNQPQHF